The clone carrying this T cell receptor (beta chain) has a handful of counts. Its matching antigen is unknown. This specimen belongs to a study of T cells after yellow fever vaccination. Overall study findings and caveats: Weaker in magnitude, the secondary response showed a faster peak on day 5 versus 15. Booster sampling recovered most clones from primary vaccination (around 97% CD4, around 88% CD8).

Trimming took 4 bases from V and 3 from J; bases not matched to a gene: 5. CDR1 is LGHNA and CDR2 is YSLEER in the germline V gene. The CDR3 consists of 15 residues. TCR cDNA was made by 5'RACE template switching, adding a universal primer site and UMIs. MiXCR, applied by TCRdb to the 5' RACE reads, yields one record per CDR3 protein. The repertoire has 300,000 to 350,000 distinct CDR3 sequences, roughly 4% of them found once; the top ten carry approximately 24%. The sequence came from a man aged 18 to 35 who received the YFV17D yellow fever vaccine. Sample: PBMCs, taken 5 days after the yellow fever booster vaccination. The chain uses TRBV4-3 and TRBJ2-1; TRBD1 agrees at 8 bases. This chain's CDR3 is CASSPGTGDYNEQFF. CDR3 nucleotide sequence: TGCGCCAGCAGCCCAGGGACAGGTGACTACAATGAGCAGTTCTTC.